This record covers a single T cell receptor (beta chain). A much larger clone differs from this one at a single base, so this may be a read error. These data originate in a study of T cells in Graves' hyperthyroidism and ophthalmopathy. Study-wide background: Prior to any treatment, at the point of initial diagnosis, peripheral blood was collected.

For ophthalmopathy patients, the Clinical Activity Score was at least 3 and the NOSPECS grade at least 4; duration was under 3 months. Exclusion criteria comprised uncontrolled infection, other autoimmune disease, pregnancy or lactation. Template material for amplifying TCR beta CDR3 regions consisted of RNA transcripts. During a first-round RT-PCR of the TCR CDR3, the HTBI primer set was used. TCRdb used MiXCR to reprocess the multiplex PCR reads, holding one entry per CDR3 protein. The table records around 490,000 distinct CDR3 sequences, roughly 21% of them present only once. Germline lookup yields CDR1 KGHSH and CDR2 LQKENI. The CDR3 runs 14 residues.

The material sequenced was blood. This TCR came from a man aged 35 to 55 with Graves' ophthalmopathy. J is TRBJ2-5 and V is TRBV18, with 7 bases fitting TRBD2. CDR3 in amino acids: CVSSVFRGEETQYF. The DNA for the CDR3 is TGTGTCAGCTCAGTCTTCCGGGGGGAAGAGACCCAGTACTTC.